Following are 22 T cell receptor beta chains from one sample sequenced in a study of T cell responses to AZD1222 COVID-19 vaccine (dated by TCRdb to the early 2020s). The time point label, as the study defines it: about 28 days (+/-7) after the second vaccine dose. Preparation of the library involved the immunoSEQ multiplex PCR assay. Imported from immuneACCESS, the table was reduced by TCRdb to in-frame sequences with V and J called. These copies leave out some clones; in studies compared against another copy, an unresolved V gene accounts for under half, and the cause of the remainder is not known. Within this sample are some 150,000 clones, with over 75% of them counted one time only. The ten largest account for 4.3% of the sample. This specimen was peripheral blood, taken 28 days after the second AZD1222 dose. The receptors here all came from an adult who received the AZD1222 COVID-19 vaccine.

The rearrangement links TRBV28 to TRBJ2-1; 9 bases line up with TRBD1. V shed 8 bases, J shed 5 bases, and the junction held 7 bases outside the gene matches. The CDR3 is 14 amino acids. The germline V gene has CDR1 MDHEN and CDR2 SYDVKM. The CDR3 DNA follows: TGTGCCAGCTCCTCGGGACAGGGAGACAATGAGCAGTTCTTC. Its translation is CASSSGQGDNEQFF.

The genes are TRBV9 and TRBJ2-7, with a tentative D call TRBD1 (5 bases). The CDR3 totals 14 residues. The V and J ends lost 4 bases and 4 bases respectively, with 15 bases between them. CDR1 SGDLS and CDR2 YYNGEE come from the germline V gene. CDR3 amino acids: CASSLFPQGYEQYF. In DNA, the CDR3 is TGTGCCAGCAGCCTCTTTCCCCAGGGTTACGAGCAGTACTTC.

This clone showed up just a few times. For the CDR3, the DNA is TGTGCCAGCAGTCAGGGGGCAACTAATGAAAAACTGTTTTTT. Its translation: CASSQGATNEKLFF. The chain couples TRBV25-1 to TRBJ1-4; TRBD1 matches at 7 bases. There are 14 residues in the CDR3. With 5 bases clipped from V and 0 bases from J, the junction kept 0 bases outside the gene matches. Germline loops: CDR1 MGHDK, CDR2 SYGVNS.

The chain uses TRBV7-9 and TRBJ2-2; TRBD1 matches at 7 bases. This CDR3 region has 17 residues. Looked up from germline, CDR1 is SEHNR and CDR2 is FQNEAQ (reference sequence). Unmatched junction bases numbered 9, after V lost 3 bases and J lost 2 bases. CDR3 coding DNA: TGTGCCAGCAGCTTCTCACCGGGACAGAAAAACACCGGGGAGCTGTTTTTT. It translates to CASSFSPGQKNTGELFF.

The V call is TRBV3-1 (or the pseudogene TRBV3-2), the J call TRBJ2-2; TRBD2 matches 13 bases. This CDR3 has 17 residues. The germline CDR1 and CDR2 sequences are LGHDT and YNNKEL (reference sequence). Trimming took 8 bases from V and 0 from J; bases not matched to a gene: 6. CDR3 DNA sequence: TGTGCCAGCCGCTTGACTAGCGGGGGGTCGAACACCGGGGAGCTGTTTTTT. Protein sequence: CASRLTSGGSNTGELFF.

The CDR3 spells CASSIEGGAGVETQYF. The CDR3 DNA follows: TGTGCCAGTAGTATAGAAGGGGGCGCGGGGGTGGAGACCCAGTACTTC. The J gene is TRBJ2-5, the V gene TRBV19; the D gene could be TRBD1 or TRBD2 (7 bases each). The CDR3 contains 16 residues. V lost 0 bases to trimming and J lost 5 bases, with 16 bases between them. The germline CDR1 and CDR2 sequences are LNHDA and SQIVND (reference sequence).

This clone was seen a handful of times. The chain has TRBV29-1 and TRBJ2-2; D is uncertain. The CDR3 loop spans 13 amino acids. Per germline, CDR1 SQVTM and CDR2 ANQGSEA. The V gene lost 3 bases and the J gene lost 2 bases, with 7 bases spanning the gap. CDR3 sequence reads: CSVDGPNTGELFF. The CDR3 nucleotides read TGCAGCGTTGATGGGCCTAACACCGGGGAGCTGTTTTTT.

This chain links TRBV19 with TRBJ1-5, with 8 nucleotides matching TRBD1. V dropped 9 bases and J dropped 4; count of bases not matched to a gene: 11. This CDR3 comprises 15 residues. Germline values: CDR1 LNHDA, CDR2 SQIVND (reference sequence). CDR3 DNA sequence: TGTGCCAGCATTTCCGCCGGGACAGGTAATCAGCCCCAGCATTTT. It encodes CASISAGTGNQPQHF. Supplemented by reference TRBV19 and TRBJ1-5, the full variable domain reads DGGITQSPKYLFRKEGQNVTLSCEQNLNHDAMYWYRQDPGQGLRLIYYSQIVNDFQKGDIAEGYSVSREKKESFPLTVTSAQKNPTAFYLCASISAGTGNQPQHFGDGTRLSIL.

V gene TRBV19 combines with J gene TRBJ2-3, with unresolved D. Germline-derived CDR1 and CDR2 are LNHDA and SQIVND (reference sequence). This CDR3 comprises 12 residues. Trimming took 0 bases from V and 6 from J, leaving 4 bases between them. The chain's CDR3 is CASSIEGDTQYF. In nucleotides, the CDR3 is TGTGCCAGTAGTATAGAAGGGGATACGCAGTATTTT.

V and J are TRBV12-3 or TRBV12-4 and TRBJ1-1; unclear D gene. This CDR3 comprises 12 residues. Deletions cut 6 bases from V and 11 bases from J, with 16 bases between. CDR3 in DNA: TGTGCCAGCAGCCCGCCGGGGTTCGGGGCTTTCTTT. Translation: CASSPPGFGAFF.

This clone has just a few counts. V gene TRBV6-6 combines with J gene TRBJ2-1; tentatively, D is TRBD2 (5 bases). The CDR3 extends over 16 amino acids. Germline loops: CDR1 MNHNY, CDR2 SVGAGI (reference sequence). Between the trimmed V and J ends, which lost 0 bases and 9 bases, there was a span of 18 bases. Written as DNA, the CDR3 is TGTGCCAGCAGTTACTCGCACTCCTACCTGGGGAGTGAGCAGTTCTTC. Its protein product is CASSYSHSYLGSEQFF.

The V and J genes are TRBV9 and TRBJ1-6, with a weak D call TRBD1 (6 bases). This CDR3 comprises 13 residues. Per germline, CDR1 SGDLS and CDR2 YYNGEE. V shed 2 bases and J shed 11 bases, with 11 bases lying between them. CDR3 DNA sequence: TGTGCCAGCAGCGTGGGGGGCGCGACACCCCTCCACTTT. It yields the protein CASSVGGATPLHF.

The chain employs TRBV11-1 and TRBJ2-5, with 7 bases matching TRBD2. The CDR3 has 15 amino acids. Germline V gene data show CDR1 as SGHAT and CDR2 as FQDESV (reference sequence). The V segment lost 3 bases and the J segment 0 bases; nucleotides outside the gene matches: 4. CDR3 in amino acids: CASSFGLADQETQYF. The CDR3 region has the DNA TGTGCCAGCAGCTTTGGCCTAGCGGACCAAGAGACCCAGTACTTC.

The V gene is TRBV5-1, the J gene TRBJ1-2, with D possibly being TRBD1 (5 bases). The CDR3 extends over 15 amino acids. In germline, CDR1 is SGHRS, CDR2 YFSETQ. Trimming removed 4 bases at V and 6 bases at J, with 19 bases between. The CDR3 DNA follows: TGCGCCAGCAGCCCGGGGGTTTGGGACGGGAATGGCTACACCTTC. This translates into CASSPGVWDGNGYTF.

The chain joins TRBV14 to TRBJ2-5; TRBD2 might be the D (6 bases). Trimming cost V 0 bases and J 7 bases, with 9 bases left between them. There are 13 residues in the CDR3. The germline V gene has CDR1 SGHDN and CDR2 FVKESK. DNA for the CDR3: TGTGCCAGCAGCCAAGAGACAGCGGGGACCCAGTACTTC. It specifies CASSQETAGTQYF. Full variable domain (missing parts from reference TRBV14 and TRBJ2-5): EAGVTQFPSHSVIEKGQTVTLRCDPISGHDNLYWYRRVMGKEIKFLLHFVKESKQDESGMPNNRFLAERTGGTYSTLKVQPAELEDSGVYFCASSQETAGTQYFGPGTRLLVL.

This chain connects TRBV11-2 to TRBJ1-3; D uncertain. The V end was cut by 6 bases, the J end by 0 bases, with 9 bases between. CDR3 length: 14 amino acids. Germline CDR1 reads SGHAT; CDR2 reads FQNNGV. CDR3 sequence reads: CASRSGPSGNTIYF. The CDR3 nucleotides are TGTGCCAGCAGGTCGGGCCCCTCTGGAAACACCATATATTTT.

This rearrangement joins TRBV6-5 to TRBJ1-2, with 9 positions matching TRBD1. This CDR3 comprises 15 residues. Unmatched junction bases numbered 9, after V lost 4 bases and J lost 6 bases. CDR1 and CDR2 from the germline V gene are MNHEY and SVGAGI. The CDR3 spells CASSSGTGTFHGYTF. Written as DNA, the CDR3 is TGTGCCAGCAGTTCCGGGACAGGGACCTTTCATGGCTACACCTTC.

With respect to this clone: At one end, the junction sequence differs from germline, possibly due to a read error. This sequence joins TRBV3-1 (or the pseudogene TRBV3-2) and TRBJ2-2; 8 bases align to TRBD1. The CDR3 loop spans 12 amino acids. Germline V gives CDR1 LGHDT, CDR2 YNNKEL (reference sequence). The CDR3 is CASSQVQGALDF. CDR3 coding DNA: TGTGCCAGCAGCCAAGTGCAGGGGGCGCTTGATTTT.

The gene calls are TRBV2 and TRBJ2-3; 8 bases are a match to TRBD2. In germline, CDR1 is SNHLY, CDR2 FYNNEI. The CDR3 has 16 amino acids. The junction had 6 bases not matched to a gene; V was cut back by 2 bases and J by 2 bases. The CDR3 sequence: CASSESSGGVTDTQYF. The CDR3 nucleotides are TGTGCCAGCAGTGAAAGCAGCGGGGGAGTCACAGATACGCAGTATTTT.

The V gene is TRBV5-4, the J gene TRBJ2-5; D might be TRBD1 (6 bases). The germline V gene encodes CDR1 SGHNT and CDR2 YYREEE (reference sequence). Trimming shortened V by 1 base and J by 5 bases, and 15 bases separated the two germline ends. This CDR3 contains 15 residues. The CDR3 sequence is CASSLPGDLGETQYF. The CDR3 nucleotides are TGTGCCAGCAGCTTGCCAGGGGATTTGGGGGAGACCCAGTACTTC.

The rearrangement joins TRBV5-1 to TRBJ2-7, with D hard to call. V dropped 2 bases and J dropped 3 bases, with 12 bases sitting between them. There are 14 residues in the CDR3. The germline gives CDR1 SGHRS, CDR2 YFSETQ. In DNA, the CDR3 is TGCGCCAGCAGCTTTGGTGGCGGAGACTACGAGCAGTACTTC. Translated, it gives CASSFGGGDYEQYF.

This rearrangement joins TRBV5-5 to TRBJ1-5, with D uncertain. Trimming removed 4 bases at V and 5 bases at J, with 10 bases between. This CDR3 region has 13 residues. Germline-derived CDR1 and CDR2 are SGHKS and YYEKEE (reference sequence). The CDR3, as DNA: TGTGCCAGCAGCCCCTTTCGAGATCAGCCCCAGCATTTT. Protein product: CASSPFRDQPQHF.